This TCR beta chain was documented in a study of graft-versus-host responses after intestinal transplantation. Across the study: Recipients uniformly received anti-thymocyte globulin induction, followed by tacrolimus and steroids for three to four years.

The CDR3 has 16 residues. Germline loops: CDR1 MRHNA, CDR2 SNTAGT. V lost 5 bases, J lost 0 bases, and 7 bases stayed unmatched. Sequenced by immunoSEQ multiplex PCR; TCRdb stores in-frame clones only, minus some. The data contain more than 100,000 clones, approximately 95% of them singletons. A note on this clone: The antigen is unknown.

This chain joins TRBV6-4 and TRBJ1-5, with 7 bases identical to TRBD1. This sequence was found in a human donor who received an intestinal transplant. The starting material was unstimulated CD8+ T cells sorted from spleen or lymph node cells, obtained before intestinal transplant. CDR3 coding DNA: TGTGCCAGCAGTCCTCCGGGACAGCATAGCAATCAGCCCCAGCATTTT. It yields the protein CASSPPGQHSNQPQHF.